A single sample gave rise to the 15 T cell receptor beta chains below, sequenced in a study of blood T cell repertoires in COVID-19. Clones were read by immunoSEQ multiplex PCR, and TCRdb kept only the in-frame ones, dropping some. The sample includes 35,000 to 40,000 clones, around nine tenths of them seen just once. The sample comprised peripheral blood. Receptor source: a man between 65 and 80 years old with active COVID-19.

The genes are TRBV5-1 and TRBJ1-4; D is perhaps TRBD1 (5 bases). Between the trimmed V and J ends, which lost 4 bases and 14 bases, there was a span of 21 bases. Germline values: CDR1 SGHRS, CDR2 YFSETQ. CDR3 length: 14 residues. CDR3 DNA: TGCGCCAGCAGCGACCGGGCTGCAGGGAGGATGCTGTTTTTT. Translation gives CASSDRAAGRMLFF.

The CDR3 loop reads CASRRAGEIYEQYF. CDR3 sequence (DNA): TGTGCCAGCAGGAGGGCAGGGGAGATCTACGAGCAGTACTTC. V gene TRBV5-5 combines with J gene TRBJ2-7, with D possibly TRBD1 on 6 matching bases. Looked up from germline, CDR1 is SGHKS and CDR2 is YYEKEE (reference sequence). V lost 5 bases and J 3 bases, leaving 15 bases between the germline ends. The CDR3 is 14 residues long.

The chain has TRBV27 and TRBJ2-7; 7 positions match TRBD1. V lost 7 bases and J lost 1; bases outside the gene matches: 13. Germline loops: CDR1 MNHEY, CDR2 SMNVEV (reference sequence). The CDR3 runs to 16 residues. Here the CDR3 DNA reads TGTGCCAGCACCCGGATTGCGGCAGGGGGTTCCTACGAGCAGTACTTC. Translation gives CASTRIAAGGSYEQYF.

The rearrangement links TRBV30 to TRBJ2-2, with 7 bases aligning to TRBD1. The CDR3 contains 15 residues. CDR1 and CDR2 (germline): GTSNPN, SVGIG (reference sequence). Unmatched junction bases numbered 6, after V lost 4 bases and J lost 1 base. The CDR3 region is CAWIKAGGNTGELFF. CDR3 DNA sequence: TGTGCCTGGATTAAAGCAGGGGGGAACACCGGGGAGCTGTTTTTT. The full variable domain, its missing parts supplied by reference TRBV30 and TRBJ2-2, is SQTIHQWPATLVQPVGSPLSLECTVEGTSNPNLYWYRQAAGRGLQLLFYSVGIGQISSEVPQNLSASRPQDRQFILSSKKLLLSDSGFYLCAWIKAGGNTGELFFGEGSRLTVL.

V usage is TRBV6-5 and J usage is TRBJ2-7; the D gene is possibly TRBD1 (5 bases). Germline CDR1 MNHEY, CDR2 SVGAGI. The CDR3 loop spans 13 amino acids. With 6 bases removed from V and 0 bases from J, the gap between germline ends came to 9 bases. CDR3 DNA sequence: TGTGCCAGCAGCCAGGGCCTCTCCTACGAGCAGTACTTC. It codes for CASSQGLSYEQYF.

This clone was counted a few times. The gene calls are TRBV10-3 and TRBJ1-5, with 8 nucleotides matching TRBD1. Germline V gives CDR1 ENHRY, CDR2 SYGVKD. The V segment lost 2 bases and the J segment 2 bases; nucleotides outside the gene matches: 2. The CDR3 is 15 residues long. CDR3: CAISETTGGNQPQHF. Written as DNA, the CDR3 is TGTGCCATCAGTGAGACGACAGGGGGCAATCAGCCCCAGCATTTT.

The chain combines TRBV6-5 with TRBJ2-7; 13 bases map to TRBD2. This CDR3 spans 15 amino acids. From germline, CDR1 is MNHEY and CDR2 SVGAGI. Unmatched junction bases numbered 3, after V lost 4 bases and J lost 3 bases. The CDR3 here is CASSWTSGGLYEQYF. The CDR3 DNA follows: TGTGCCAGCAGTTGGACTAGCGGGGGCCTCTACGAGCAGTACTTC.

The rearrangement joins TRBV2 to TRBJ2-5; D gene ambiguous. The CDR3 loop spans 11 amino acids. V lost 6 bases and J 5 bases, leaving 7 bases between the germline ends. The germline CDR1 and CDR2 sequences are SNHLY and FYNNEI. The CDR3 loop reads CASRPQETQYF. The CDR3 DNA reads as TGTGCCAGCAGGCCCCAGGAGACCCAGTACTTC.

The chain recombines TRBV6-5 with TRBJ2-2, with TRBD1 matching over 7 bases. J was trimmed by 7 bases and V by 0 bases; bases with no gene match: 5. The germline V gene has CDR1 MNHEY and CDR2 SVGAGI. The CDR3 is 15 amino acids. The CDR3 nucleotides are TGTGCCAGCAGTTACTCTTCGACAGGGTACGGGGAGCTGTTTTTT. This encodes CASSYSSTGYGELFF.

V and J are TRBV18 and TRBJ1-1; maybe TRBD1 (6 bases). CDR1 is KGHSH and CDR2 is LQKENI in the germline V gene. The CDR3 is 14 amino acids. The V gene lost 3 bases and the J gene lost 4 bases, with 12 bases spanning the gap. The CDR3 bases are TGTGCCAGCTCACCTCAGGGGAAGGGCACTGAAGCTTTCTTT. Amino acids: CASSPQGKGTEAFF.

This chain connects TRBV4-3 to TRBJ2-7, with TRBD1 matching over 7 bases. V lost 0 bases to trimming and J lost 3 bases; unmatched junction nucleotides: 5. Germline V gene data show CDR1 as LGHNA and CDR2 as YSLEER. This CDR3 is 15 amino acids long. CDR3 region: CASSQDQGVGYEQYF. The CDR3 bases are TGCGCCAGCAGCCAAGATCAGGGGGTGGGCTACGAGCAGTACTTC.

This chain uses TRBV5-1 with TRBJ2-5; 10 nucleotides agree with TRBD1. Germline CDR1 SGHRS, CDR2 YFSETQ. Trimming removed 3 bases from V and 7 bases from J; junction bases left unmatched: 15. The CDR3 covers 17 residues. Here the CDR3 reads CASSSPGQGLAVRTQYF. The CDR3 bases are TGCGCCAGCAGCTCGCCGGGACAGGGGCTAGCGGTGCGGACCCAGTACTTC.

The rearrangement uses TRBV19 and TRBJ2-7; 12 bases map to TRBD1. V lost 5 bases and J lost 2; bases outside the gene matches: 4. Germline CDR1 and CDR2: LNHDA and SQIVND (reference sequence). The length of the CDR3 is 15 residues. CDR3 region: CASSLGTGGTYEQYF. In DNA, the CDR3 is TGTGCCAGTAGTCTAGGGACAGGGGGCACCTACGAGCAGTACTTC.

This clone was counted a few times. One end of the junction varies from germline; a read error may be responsible. The chain uses TRBV20-1 and TRBJ1-2, with a weak D call TRBD1 (5 bases). Per the germline V gene, CDR1 is DFQATT and CDR2 is SNEGSKA (reference sequence). CDR3 length: 11 amino acids. The CDR3 bases are TGCAGTGCTAGAGTCGTGGGGGGGTTGTTCTTC. Encoded protein: CSARVVGGLFF.

The chain couples TRBV29-1 to TRBJ2-2, with D uncertain. CDR3 length: 15 amino acids. Trimming removed 1 base at V and 3 bases at J, with 12 bases between. Per the germline V gene, CDR1 is SQVTM and CDR2 is ANQGSEA. As DNA, the CDR3 is TGCAGCGTTGAAGCGGCAGGTTGGGACACCGGGGAGCTGTTTTTT. This translates into CSVEAAGWDTGELFF.